The rows below give T cell receptor beta chains drawn from one sample of a study of cytomegalovirus exposure and HLA in healthy donors. Some clones are missing from TCRdb's copy, which holds only in-frame ones; the method was immunoSEQ multiplex PCR. The table has about 190,000 clones, 86% seen once; the top ten hold over 1.1%. Sequenced: PBMCs. The receptors originated from a woman between 18 and 29 years old in good health and CMV-seronegative. Both conserved end residues are part of each CDR3. Each record gives: J gene, D gene, V gene, clone size, CDR3 DNA, CDR3 protein. A D gene is named only where the DNA matches it firmly. A clone size is listed for some rows: how often the clone was seen (once, few, many), or a class if it is expanded.

TRBJ2-1 TRBD1 TRBV6-4 - TGTGCCAGCAGAATGACAGGGGGCTCCTACAATGAGCAGTTCTTC CASRMTGGSYNEQFF
TRBJ2-6 - TRBV19 - TGTGCCAGTAGTATGCGGGGAATCTCTGGGGCCAACGTCCTGACTTTC CASSMRGISGANVLTF
TRBJ2-1 - TRBV6-5 - TGTGCCAGCGCAGCCTACAATGAGCAGTTCTTC CASAAYNEQFF
TRBJ1-2 - TRBV5-4 - TGTGCCAGCAGCTTGTTACTGGGGACTATTGGCTACACCTTC CASSLLLGTIGYTF
TRBJ1-1 - TRBV5-6 - TGTGCCAGCAGCTTGAACCTAGGAACTGAAGCTTTCTTT CASSLNLGTEAFF
TRBJ2-5 TRBD2 TRBV18 - TGTGCCAGCTCACTACGGACTAGCGGGGGCGCGGAAGAGACCCAGTACTTC CASSLRTSGGAEETQYF
TRBJ2-2 TRBD2 TRBV19 - TGTGCCAGCTATTCCCGGACTAGGGGCGGGGAGCTGTTTTTT CASYSRTRGGELFF
TRBJ2-7 - TRBV7-9 - TGTGCCAGCAGCTTCAGAGGGACATCCTACGAGCAGTACTTC CASSFRGTSYEQYF
TRBJ1-2 - TRBV6-1 - TGTGCCAGCAGTGAAAGAGGGAGGCGAAGTGGCTACACCTTC CASSERGRRSGYTF
TRBJ2-5 - TRBV11-2 - TGTGCCAGCAGCTCCCTTTCCAGGTTACAAGAGACCCAGTACTTC CASSSLSRLQETQYF
TRBJ1-1 TRBD1 TRBV7-9 - TGTGCCAGCAGCTTAGATAATCGGGACAGGGCCACTGAAGCTTTCTTT CASSLDNRDRATEAFF
TRBJ2-7 - TRBV6-5 - TGTGCCAGCATGTTAGCCCTAGGCTACGAGCAGTACTTC CASMLALGYEQYF
TRBJ2-5 TRBD1 TRBV6-1 - TGTGCCAGCAGCATCGGGACAGCTAAAGAGACCCAGTACTTC CASSIGTAKETQYF
TRBJ1-5 TRBD1 TRBV27 - TGTGCCAGCAGTTTAGGACAGGTCCTGGGTCAGCCCCAGCATTTT CASSLGQVLGQPQHF
TRBJ1-2 TRBD1 TRBV4-1 - TGCGCCAGCAGCCAACAGGGGGCTTACTATGGCTACACCTTC CASSQQGAYYGYTF
TRBJ1-1 - TRBV6-1 - TGTGCCAGCCTCCAATCCAGGGGAACTGAAGCTTTCTTT CASLQSRGTEAFF
TRBJ1-2 TRBD1 TRBV2 - TGTGCCAGTAGGACAGGGCCGAGCTATGGCTACACCTTC CASRTGPSYGYTF
TRBJ1-1 - TRBV19 - TGTGCCAGTTCCGTTCAGGGAACCGGCACTGAAGCTTTCTTT CASSVQGTGTEAFF
TRBJ2-7 TRBD1 TRBV6-5 - TGTGCCAGCAGATCGGGACAGTCAAATTCCTACGAGCAGTACTTC CASRSGQSNSYEQYF
TRBJ1-1 - TRBV9 once TGTGCCAGCAGCGTAGTCAGTTCCATGAACACTGAAGCTTTCTTT CASSVVSSMNTEAFF
TRBJ2-7 TRBD1 TRBV5-1 - TGCGCCAGCAGCACCGGGACAGGGGTTTACGAGCAGTACTTC CASSTGTGVYEQYF
TRBJ1-1 TRBD1 TRBV7-8 - TGTGCCAGCAGCAGAAAAGGCCGGGACAGAAGGGCGAACGCTGAAGCTTTCTTT CASSRKGRDRRANAEAFF